These 9 T cell receptor beta chains share one sample of origin, sequenced in a study of regulatory T cells in long-lasting Graves disease (dated by TCRdb to about 2021). This specimen's time point label, per the study, means: persistent/refractory GD, antithyroid drugs over 5 years with positive TRAb. For both TCR sequencing and RNA sequencing, RNA was extracted from PBMCs in TRIzol. Libraries were built with multiplex PCR. The listed sequencing device is Illumina HiSeq 4000. iRepertoire HTBI primers and Arm-PCR amplification of CDR3 regions were used to construct TCR beta libraries. The public reads were reprocessed in TCRdb via fastp at Q25 and MiXCR, keeping in-frame beta chains. Records with the same CDR3 protein are collapsed into one entry carrying the most frequent genes and DNA. Across this sample there are around 340,000 distinct CDR3 sequences, with around 19% seen only once. The top ten clonotypes cover approximately 31% of the sample.

The source material was peripheral blood mononuclear cells (PBMCs), sampled when the disease was refractory, from a patient treated with antithyroid drugs. These receptors were collected from a female donor with Graves disease.

This clonotype was observed a handful of times. J is TRBJ2-5 and V is TRBV6-1; D is ambiguous. CDR3 length equals 14 residues. The V and J ends lost 6 bases and 2 bases respectively, with 13 bases between them. The germline V gene has CDR1 MNHNS and CDR2 SASEGT. CDR3 region: CASSLSSQQETQYF. The CDR3 nucleotides read TGTGCCAGCAGCCTCTCTTCCCAGCAAGAGACCCAGTACTTC.

This clonotype was picked up a small number of times. The J gene is TRBJ1-5, the V gene TRBV6-2 or TRBV6-3, with D unresolved. V was pared by 4 bases and J by 6 bases, with 16 bases between. CDR1 is MNHEY, CDR2 SVGEGT, per germline. This CDR3 region has 15 residues. CDR3 residues: CASSSARNEGQPQHF. The CDR3 DNA reads TGTGCCAGCAGTTCAGCCCGAAACGAGGGTCAGCCCCAGCATTTT.

The table lists this clonotype with many counts. J is TRBJ1-6 and V is TRBV2; possible D gene TRBD1, 6 bases. V was cut by 8 bases and J by 7 bases, with 18 bases left in between. The germline V gene encodes CDR1 SNHLY and CDR2 FYNNEI. The CDR3 consists of 15 residues. The CDR3: CASPPPRGENSPLHF. DNA for the CDR3: TGTGCCAGCCCGCCCCCCAGGGGCGAGAATTCACCCCTCCACTTT.

This chain links TRBV5-1 with TRBJ2-1; TRBD1 agrees at 9 bases. Germline loops: CDR1 SGHRS, CDR2 YFSETQ. Trimming at V came to 4 bases and at J to 6 bases, leaving 11 bases not matched to a gene. The CDR3 extends over 16 amino acids. The CDR3 loop is CASSPEQGARSNEQFF. The CDR3 DNA sequence: TGCGCCAGCAGCCCGGAACAGGGGGCGCGGAGCAATGAGCAGTTCTTC. The full variable domain, in which reference TRBV5-1 and TRBJ2-1 provide the parts outside the CDR3, is KAGVTQTPRYLIKTRGQQVTLSCSPISGHRSVSWYQQTPGQGLQFLFEYFSETQRNKGNFPGRFSGRQFSNSRSEMNVSTLELGDSALYLCASSPEQGARSNEQFFGPGTRLTVL.

This clonotype has ten or more counts. The chain employs TRBV3-1 and TRBJ1-1, with 8 bases aligning to TRBD1. Germline V gene lookup returns CDR1 LGHDT and CDR2 YNNKEL (reference sequence). CDR3 length equals 12 residues. V lost 5 bases, J lost 6 bases, and 2 bases stayed unmatched. CDR3 sequence (DNA): TGTGCCAGCAGCGGACAGGGTGCTGAAGCTTTCTTT. Its translation: CASSGQGAEAFF. The full variable domain, in which reference TRBV3-1 and TRBJ1-1 provide the parts outside the CDR3, is DTAVSQTPKYLVTQMGNDKSIKCEQNLGHDTMYWYKQDSKKFLKIMFSYNNKELIINETVPNRFSPKSPDKAHLNLHINSLELGDSAVYFCASSGQGAEAFFGQGTRLTVV.

This clonotype turned up a few times. CDR3 coding DNA: TGCGCCAGCAGCCAAGGACGGACAGGAAGCTATGGCTACACCTTC. It codes for CASSQGRTGSYGYTF. The V call is TRBV4-3, the J call TRBJ1-2; the match to TRBD1 covers 7 bases. With V trimmed by 1 base and J by 4 bases, 6 bases remained unmatched. The CDR3 totals 15 residues. Germline values: CDR1 LGHNA, CDR2 YSLEER.

This chain connects TRBV5-1 to TRBJ2-7, with 8 bases matching TRBD1. The V gene end was trimmed by 2 bases and the J gene end by 5 bases; junction bases not matched to a gene: 6. Germline V CDR1 and CDR2: SGHRS, YFSETQ. The CDR3 is 14 amino acids. The CDR3 protein is CASSLVDRVDEQYF. CDR3 nucleotides: TGCGCCAGCAGCTTAGTGGACAGGGTAGACGAGCAGTACTTC.

This clonotype was detected only a few times. CDR3 loop: CASRPRGIDNSPLHF. CDR3 in DNA: TGCGCCAGCAGACCCCGGGGGATCGATAATTCACCCCTCCACTTT. The chain is built from TRBV5-1 and TRBJ1-6; weak D call: TRBD1 (5 bases). Germline V gene sequence: CDR1 SGHRS, CDR2 YFSETQ. V lost 5 bases and J 5 bases, leaving 14 bases between the germline ends. The CDR3 is 15 amino acids.

This clonotype has at least ten counts. This rearrangement joins TRBV12-3 or TRBV12-4 to TRBJ2-7; no definite D call. The CDR3 contains 12 residues. The V end was cut by 5 bases, the J end by 3 bases, with 8 bases between. The CDR3 DNA follows: TGTGCCAGCAGTACCGGGTTCTACGAGCAGTACTTC. Encoded protein: CASSTGFYEQYF.